The source of this T cell receptor beta chain is a study of blood T cell repertoires in COVID-19. Study summary: Acute and convalescent COVID-19 specimens originated in the United States, Italy and Spain. Sample material is recorded as cDNA or gDNA derived from T cells, B-cell-depleted T cells, or PBMCs.

Methods used by the authors: Amplification of reference gene primers was used by the study to estimate nucleated cell counts. Assay: immunoSEQ multiplex PCR; the TCRdb copy retains only in-frame clones and omits some. V, J and clone size were drawn from that table, and D and trimming were deduced from the DNA. Of fewer than 300,000 clones detected, roughly 84% appear once; the ten largest clones hold 8.6%. Germline loops: CDR1 LGHDT, CDR2 YNNKEL (reference sequence). Trimming stripped 7 bases from V and 3 bases from J, with 18 bases between. The length of the CDR3 is 15 residues. The sequenced sample consisted of peripheral blood. The chain combines TRBV3-1 (or the pseudogene TRBV3-2) with TRBJ1-2; D possibly corresponds to TRBD1 (5 bases). The sequence derives from a human donor in a cohort sampled during active COVID-19. The CDR3 nucleotides read TGTGCCAGCAAGGTGGCGGGGACGGCCGACTATGGCTACACCTTC. Its protein is CASKVAGTADYGYTF.